The present TCR beta chain was sequenced within a study of glioma-infiltrating T cells after dendritic cell vaccination. Study-level findings and limits: TCR clonality showed no direct relationship with survival. Higher pretreatment TIL content predicted longer progression-free time and survival.

Comment on this clone: The antigen is not known.

TCRB CDR3 was amplified from 2 ug genomic DNA or less. Primers: 60 V beta forward and 13 J beta reverse. The protocol was immunoSEQ multiplex PCR, while the TCRdb copy is restricted to in-frame clones and leaves out a portion. The table includes 60,000 or so clones, roughly 86% detected once. Described time point: after dendritic cell vaccination, including at tumor progression/relapse. The material sequenced was blood, taken after dendritic cell vaccination. The receptor was isolated from a human donor with glioblastoma.

The CDR3 nucleotides read TGCGCCAGCAGCCCCAGTACTCGGGGGTTACTGGAGACCCAGTACTTC. This sequence encodes CASSPSTRGLLETQYF. The rearrangement joins TRBV4-3 to TRBJ2-5; perhaps TRBD2 as D (6 bases). Germline-derived CDR1 and CDR2 are LGHNA and YSLEER. V dropped 4 bases and J dropped 5 bases, with 20 bases sitting between them. The CDR3 is 16 residues long.